This entry is about one T cell receptor beta chain. Amplification used 60 Vbeta primers and 13 Jbeta primers. Clones were read by immunoSEQ multiplex PCR, and TCRdb kept only the in-frame ones, dropping some. The table lists about 160,000 clones, roughly 70% of them singletons. The sample belongs to a study of cytomegalovirus exposure and HLA in healthy donors. Germline trimming cut 8 bases from V and 3 bases from J; bases unmatched to any gene: 6. From germline, CDR1 is MDHEN and CDR2 SYDVKM. The CDR3 contains 13 residues. This chain links TRBV28 with TRBJ2-7; 8 positions match TRBD1. The sequenced material came from PBMCs. The clonotype originates from a man aged 35-49 years in good health and CMV-seropositive. In DNA, the CDR3 is TGTGCCAGCCGGGGGACAGGAGACTACGAGCAGTACTTC. Its translation is CASRGTGDYEQYF.